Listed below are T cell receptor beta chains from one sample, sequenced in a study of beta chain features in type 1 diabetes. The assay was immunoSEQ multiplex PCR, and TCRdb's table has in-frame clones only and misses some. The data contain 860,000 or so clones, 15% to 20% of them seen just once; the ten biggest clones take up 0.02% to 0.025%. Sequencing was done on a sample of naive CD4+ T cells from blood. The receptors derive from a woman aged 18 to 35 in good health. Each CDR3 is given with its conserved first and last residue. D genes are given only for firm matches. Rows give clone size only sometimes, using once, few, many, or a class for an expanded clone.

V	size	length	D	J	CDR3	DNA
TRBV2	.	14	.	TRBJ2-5	CASSDTLNLVTQYF	TGTGCCAGCAGTGATACCCTGAACCTAGTCACCCAGTACTTC
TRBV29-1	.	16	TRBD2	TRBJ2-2	CSVSRTSGSTTGELFF	TGCAGCGTATCACGGACTAGCGGGAGTACCACCGGGGAGCTGTTTTTT
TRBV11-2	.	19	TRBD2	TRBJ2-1	CASSGDPLGSGRSYNEQFF	TGTGCCAGCAGCGGGGACCCCCTAGGTAGCGGGAGGTCCTACAATGAGCAGTTCTTC
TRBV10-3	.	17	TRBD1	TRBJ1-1	CAISEPTDRVGDTEAFF	TGTGCCATCAGTGAGCCCACCGACAGGGTTGGGGACACTGAAGCTTTCTTT
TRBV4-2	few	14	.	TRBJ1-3	CASSTGYPGNTIYF	TGTGCCAGCAGTACAGGGTACCCTGGAAACACCATATATTTT
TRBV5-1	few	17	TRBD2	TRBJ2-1	CASSLAGGSISYNEQFF	TGCGCCAGCAGCTTGGCCGGGGGGTCTATCTCCTACAATGAGCAGTTCTTC
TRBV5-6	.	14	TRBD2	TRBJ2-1	CASHGLAGNNEQFF	TGTGCCAGCCACGGACTAGCGGGTAACAATGAGCAGTTCTTC
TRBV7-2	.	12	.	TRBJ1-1	CASSFTNTEAFF	TGTGCCAGCAGCTTTACGAACACTGAAGCTTTCTTT
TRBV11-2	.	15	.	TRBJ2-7	CASSPPVGGRREQYF	TGTGCCAGCAGCCCCCCCGTCGGCGGGCGGCGCGAGCAGTACTTC
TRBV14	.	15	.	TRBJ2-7	CASSQDPGKWYEQYF	TGTGCCAGCAGCCAAGATCCGGGGAAATGGTACGAGCAGTACTTC
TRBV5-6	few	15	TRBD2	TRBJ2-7	CASSPRGVVGYEQYF	TGTGCCAGCAGCCCCCGGGGGGTAGTCGGCTACGAGCAGTACTTC
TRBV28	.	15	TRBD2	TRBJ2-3	CASKGPTSGRNTQYF	TGTGCCAGCAAGGGGCCGACTAGCGGGAGGAATACGCAGTATTTT
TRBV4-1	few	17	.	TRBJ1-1	CASSQATHFPGGTEAFF	TGCGCCAGCAGCCAAGCCACTCACTTTCCGGGCGGCACTGAAGCTTTCTTT
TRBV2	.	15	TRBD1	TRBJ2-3	CASSPDRSEADTQYF	TGTGCCAGCAGTCCGGACAGGTCCGAGGCAGATACGCAGTATTTT
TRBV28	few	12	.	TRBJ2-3	CASSSYTDTQYF	TGTGCCAGCAGTTCGTACACAGATACGCAGTATTTT
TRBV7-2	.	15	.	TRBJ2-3	CASSLKWGYTDTQYF	TGTGCCAGCAGCTTAAAGTGGGGATATACAGATACGCAGTATTTT
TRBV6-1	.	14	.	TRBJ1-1	CASRGQVMNTEAFF	TGTGCCAGCAGGGGACAAGTAATGAACACTGAAGCTTTCTTT
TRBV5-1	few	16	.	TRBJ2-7	CASSLDGSGMRYEQYF	TGCGCCAGCAGCTTGGATGGCTCCGGGATGCGGTACGAGCAGTACTTC
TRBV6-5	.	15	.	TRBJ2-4	CASSYSNLAKNIQYF	TGTGCCAGCAGTTACTCGAATCTAGCCAAAAACATTCAGTACTTC
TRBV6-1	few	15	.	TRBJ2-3	CASRLEAANTDTQYF	TGTGCCAGCCGCCTAGAGGCGGCCAACACAGATACGCAGTATTTT
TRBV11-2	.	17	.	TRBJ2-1	CASSSSVARARYNEQFF	TGTGCCAGCAGCTCGTCGGTCGCCAGGGCGAGATACAATGAGCAGTTCTTC
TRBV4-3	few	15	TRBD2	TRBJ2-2	CASSQLAGGAGELFF	TGCGCCAGCAGCCAACTAGCGGGAGGCGCCGGGGAGCTGTTTTTT
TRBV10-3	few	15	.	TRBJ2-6	CAIKKQSSGANVLTF	TGTGCCATCAAGAAACAGAGCTCTGGGGCCAACGTCCTGACTTTC
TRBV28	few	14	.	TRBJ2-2	CASSFGGPTGELFF	TGTGCCAGCAGTTTCGGAGGGCCCACCGGGGAGCTGTTTTTT
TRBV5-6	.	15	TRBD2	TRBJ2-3	CASSRLAGSPDTQYF	TGTGCCAGCAGCCGCCTAGCGGGATCTCCAGATACGCAGTATTTT
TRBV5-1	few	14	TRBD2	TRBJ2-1	CASCWLAGANEQFF	TGCGCCAGCTGCTGGCTAGCGGGAGCGAATGAGCAGTTCTTC
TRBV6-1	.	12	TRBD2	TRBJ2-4	CASSEGGNIQYF	TGTGCCAGCAGTGAGGGGGGGAACATTCAGTACTTC
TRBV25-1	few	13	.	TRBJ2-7	CASSENTAYEQYF	TGTGCCAGCAGTGAAAACACAGCCTACGAGCAGTACTTC
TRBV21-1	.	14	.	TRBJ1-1	CASTIGAWDTEAFF	TGTGCCAGCACCATCGGGGCTTGGGACACTGAAGCTTTCTTT
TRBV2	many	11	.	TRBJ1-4	CASSEGEKLFF	TGTGCCAGCAGTGAAGGTGAAAAACTGTTTTTT
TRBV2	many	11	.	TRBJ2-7	CASSDTGEQYF	TGTGCCAGCAGTGACACAGGGGAGCAGTACTTC
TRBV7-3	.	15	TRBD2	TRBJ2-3	CASSLLGPTGGTQYF	TGTGCCAGCAGCTTATTAGGGCCGACGGGAGGTACGCAGTATTTT
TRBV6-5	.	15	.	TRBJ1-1	CASSQIRGWDTEAFF	TGTGCCAGCAGTCAAATTAGAGGATGGGACACTGAAGCTTTCTTT
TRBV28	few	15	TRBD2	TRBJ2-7	CASSSGTSGTYEQYF	TGTGCCAGCAGTTCAGGGACTAGCGGCACCTACGAGCAGTACTTC
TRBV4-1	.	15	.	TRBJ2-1	CASSAADDPHNEQFF	TGCGCCAGCAGCGCAGCGGATGACCCCCACAATGAGCAGTTCTTC
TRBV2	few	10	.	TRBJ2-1	CASTTGRKFF	TGTGCCAGCACAACGGGGCGGAAATTCTTC
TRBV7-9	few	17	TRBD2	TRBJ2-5	CASSLGLAGVTGETQYF	TGTGCCAGCAGCTTGGGACTAGCGGGAGTTACCGGAGAGACCCAGTACTTC
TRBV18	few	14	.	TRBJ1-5	CASSPSRDNQPQHF	TGTGCCAGCTCACCTTCCAGGGACAATCAGCCCCAGCATTTT
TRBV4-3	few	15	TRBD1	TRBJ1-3	CASSRGTGGGNTIYF	TGCGCCAGCAGCCGAGGGACAGGGGGAGGAAACACCATATATTTT
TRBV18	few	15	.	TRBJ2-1	CASSPPGTGVAEQFF	TGTGCCAGCTCACCACCAGGAACCGGGGTGGCTGAGCAGTTCTTC
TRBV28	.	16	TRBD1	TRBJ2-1	CASSASGTGNFNEQFF	TGTGCCAGCAGCGCCTCCGGGACAGGGAATTTCAATGAGCAGTTCTTC
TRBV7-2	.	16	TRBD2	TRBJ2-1	CASSSHVAGGHNEQFF	TGTGCCAGCAGCTCACATGTAGCGGGAGGGCACAATGAGCAGTTCTTC
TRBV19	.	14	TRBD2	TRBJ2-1	CASSIGLAGGEQFF	TGTGCCAGTAGTATAGGACTAGCGGGAGGTGAGCAGTTCTTC
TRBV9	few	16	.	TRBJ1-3	CASSPTAGESGNTIYF	TGTGCCAGCAGCCCCACAGCAGGGGAATCTGGAAACACCATATATTTT
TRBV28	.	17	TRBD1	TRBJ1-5	CASRVGGSGASNQPQHF	TGTGCCAGCAGAGTAGGGGGCTCCGGGGCAAGCAATCAGCCCCAGCATTTT
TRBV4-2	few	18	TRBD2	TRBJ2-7	CASSPSGTSGPWRYEQYF	TGTGCCAGCAGCCCATCCGGGACTAGCGGTCCTTGGCGCTACGAGCAGTACTTC
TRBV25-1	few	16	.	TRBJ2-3	CASRLRIIVPPDTQYF	TGTGCCAGCAGGTTGAGGATTATAGTCCCGCCAGATACGCAGTATTTT
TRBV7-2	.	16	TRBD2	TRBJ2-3	CASSSGTSGRIDTQYF	TGTGCCAGCAGCTCGGGGACTAGCGGGAGAATAGATACGCAGTATTTT
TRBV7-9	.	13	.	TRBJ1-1	CASSPQVNTEAFF	TGTGCCAGCAGCCCACAGGTGAACACTGAAGCTTTCTTT
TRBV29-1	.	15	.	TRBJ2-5	CSVSRAGTPKVGQYF	TGCAGCGTATCCCGAGCAGGGACCCCCAAAGTAGGCCAGTACTTC
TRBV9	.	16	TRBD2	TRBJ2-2	CASSVALTSVHGELFF	TGTGCCAGCAGCGTAGCCCTGACTAGCGTCCACGGGGAGCTGTTTTTT